These 17 T cell receptor beta chains share one sample of origin, sequenced in a study of T cells in localized non-small cell lung cancer (dated by TCRdb to the early 2020s). The library was obtained by the immunoSEQ multiplex PCR assay. Sourced from immuneACCESS, this table was stored by TCRdb with only in-frame sequences that have V and J called. A share of the clones is absent; for the studies checked, an unresolved V gene accounts for under half, and the remainder has no known explanation. The sample has 40,000 to 55,000 clones on record, around three quarters of them singletons. The biggest ten clones account for about 4.5% of the sample. The material was PBMCs, obtained before any cancer treatment. All receptors come from a woman between 35 and 75 years old with stage II lung adenocarcinoma.

This clone came up once. The CDR3 DNA follows: TGTGCCAGCAGCTTAGATCTGTCGGGCTCGTACCAGCCCCAGCATTTT. This codes for CASSLDLSGSYQPQHF. The chain joins TRBV7-8 to TRBJ1-5; D call uncertain. V lost 1 base and J 7 bases, leaving 17 bases between the germline ends. The CDR3 runs 16 residues. Germline assignment: CDR1 SGHVS and CDR2 FQNEAQ.

This chain joins TRBV7-2 and TRBJ2-7; D possibly uses TRBD1 or TRBD2 (5 bases each). Trimming pared 1 base from V and 2 bases from J, leaving 9 bases between. The CDR3 covers 14 residues. Germline V gives CDR1 SGHTA, CDR2 FQGNSA. The CDR3 nucleotides are TGTGCCAGCAGCTTAGGACCGGGGCCCTACGAGCAGTACTTC. It is translated as CASSLGPGPYEQYF. Variable domain in full (rest from reference TRBV7-2 and TRBJ2-7): GAGVSQSPSNKVTEKGKDVELRCDPISGHTALYWYRQSLGQGLEFLIYFQGNSAPDKSGLPSDRFSAERTGGSVSTLTIQRTQQEDSAVYLCASSLGPGPYEQYFGPGTRLTVT.

By sample share, this clone is medium-sized. In the same sample, other DNA sequences code for this CDR3. J is TRBJ2-1 and V is TRBV2, with D unresolved. From germline, CDR1 is SNHLY and CDR2 FYNNEI. V lost 6 bases and J 1 base, leaving 7 bases between the germline ends. The CDR3 consists of 13 residues. The CDR3 DNA sequence: TGTGCCAGCAGGGAGTCATCCTACAATGAGCAGTTCTTC. It yields the protein CASRESSYNEQFF.

The chain combines TRBV10-3 with TRBJ1-3; no clear D. V lost 8 bases and J 0 bases, leaving 5 bases between the germline ends. The CDR3 spans 12 residues. Germline V gives CDR1 ENHRY, CDR2 SYGVKD. In DNA, the CDR3 is TGTGCCATCGGGGTCTCTGGAAACACCATATATTTT. It translates to CAIGVSGNTIYF.

The CDR3 loop reads CASSETTYEQYF. The DNA for the CDR3 is TGTGCCAGCAGCGAAACCACCTACGAGCAGTACTTC. The rearrangement uses TRBV7-2 and TRBJ2-7; D is undetermined. The V gene's germline CDR1 is SGHTA and CDR2 FQGNSA. The V end was cut by 5 bases, the J end by 2 bases, with 7 bases between. The CDR3 totals 12 residues.

The chain links TRBV5-4 to TRBJ1-2; the D is unclear. Trimming cost V 3 bases and J 8 bases, with 17 bases left between them. Germline assignment: CDR1 SGHNT and CDR2 YYREEE (reference sequence). This CDR3 spans 14 amino acids. CDR3 residues: CASSSDLKGLGYTF. In DNA form, the CDR3 reads TGTGCCAGCAGCTCCGACTTAAAGGGTTTAGGCTACACCTTC.

The chain combines TRBV28 with TRBJ1-1; possibly TRBD1 for D (6 bases). This CDR3 contains 14 residues. CDR1 is MDHEN, CDR2 SYDVKM, per germline. V was pared by 8 bases and J by 0 bases, with 13 bases between. The CDR3 sequence: CASLTGGMNTEAFF. Written as DNA, the CDR3 is TGTGCCAGCTTGACAGGTGGGATGAACACTGAAGCTTTCTTT.

For this clone: Other DNA sequences in the same sample also yield this CDR3. V and J are TRBV6-1 and TRBJ1-5; TRBD1 aligns across 7 bases. The ends lost 7 bases at V and 1 base at J; junction bases unmatched: 4. This CDR3 contains 14 residues. Germline V gives CDR1 MNHNS, CDR2 SASEGT. The CDR3 is CASNPTGSNQPQHF. The CDR3 DNA is TGTGCCAGCAACCCGACAGGGAGCAATCAGCCCCAGCATTTT.

This clone showed up just once. The chain uses TRBV27 and TRBJ1-2, with unresolved D. V was cut by 5 bases and J by 8 bases, with 18 bases left in between. The CDR3 runs 14 residues. The germline gives CDR1 MNHEY, CDR2 SMNVEV (reference sequence). This CDR3 reads CASSTRGGSGGYTF. The CDR3 region has the DNA TGTGCCAGCAGTACCCGGGGTGGGTCCGGCGGCTACACCTTC.

The J gene is TRBJ2-1, the V gene TRBV7-9, with no clear D. Germline loops: CDR1 SEHNR, CDR2 FQNEAQ (reference sequence). V was shortened by 2 bases and J by 2 bases, with 10 bases between the two germline ends. This CDR3 spans 15 amino acids. The DNA for the CDR3 is TGTGCCAGCAGCTTAAGTCAGTTAGCCTACAATGAGCAGTTCTTC. This encodes CASSLSQLAYNEQFF.

This clone was recorded a few times. The V and J genes are TRBV6-6 and TRBJ2-3, with D perhaps TRBD1 (5 bases). This CDR3 contains 13 residues. CDR1 and CDR2 (germline): MNHNY, SVGAGI (reference sequence). The V end lost 6 bases, the J end lost 7 bases, and 14 bases lay between the germline ends. CDR3 nucleotide sequence: TGTGCCAGCAGCCCTACCACAGGAAATACGCAGTATTTT. Residues: CASSPTTGNTQYF.

The gene calls are TRBV27 and TRBJ1-2; D possibly corresponds to TRBD1 (5 bases). The germline CDR1 and CDR2 sequences are MNHEY and SMNVEV (reference sequence). CDR3 length: 18 amino acids. Trimming pared 4 bases from V and 4 bases from J, leaving 25 bases between. CDR3 region: CASSSGGRGSTEAYGYTF. The CDR3, as DNA: TGTGCCAGCAGTTCAGGCGGGAGGGGATCGACGGAGGCCTATGGCTACACCTTC.

This clone was detected once. J is TRBJ2-1 and V is TRBV7-2; 9 nucleotides align to TRBD2. Per germline, CDR1 SGHTA and CDR2 FQGNSA. Unmatched junction bases numbered 9, after V lost 6 bases and J lost 9 bases. This CDR3 contains 14 residues. The CDR3 DNA follows: TGTGCCAGCAGGCGCGGGGGGGTAATGGGTGAGCAGTTCTTC. This gives the protein CASRRGGVMGEQFF.

The chain carries TRBV14 and TRBJ1-2, with 7 nucleotides matching TRBD1. Germline lookup yields CDR1 SGHDN and CDR2 FVKESK. The trim removed 4 bases at V and 0 bases at J, leaving 5 bases unmatched. This CDR3 region has 15 residues. The CDR3 sequence is CASSRQGGSNYGYTF. The CDR3 bases are TGTGCCAGCAGCCGTCAGGGGGGATCTAACTATGGCTACACCTTC.

The chain links TRBV5-1 to TRBJ1-4, with a weak D call TRBD1 (5 bases). Germline loops: CDR1 SGHRS, CDR2 YFSETQ. Trimming took 4 bases from V and 3 from J, leaving 16 bases between them. The CDR3 runs 16 residues. This CDR3 reads CASSRGDARANEKLFF. The CDR3 DNA reads TGCGCCAGCAGCCGCGGGGACGCCAGGGCTAATGAAAAACTGTTTTTT.

The chain recombines TRBV9 with TRBJ2-3, with TRBD2 as a possible D gene (5 bases). The V gene's germline CDR1 is SGDLS and CDR2 YYNGEE. Trimming shortened V by 0 bases and J by 0 bases, and 11 bases separated the two germline ends. This CDR3 spans 16 amino acids. The CDR3 reads CASSVAGRFSTDTQYF. The CDR3 DNA sequence: TGTGCCAGCAGCGTAGCGGGGAGATTCAGCACAGATACGCAGTATTTT.

The V call is TRBV10-3, the J call TRBJ2-7, with D hard to call. This CDR3 is 13 amino acids long. With 2 bases removed from V and 2 bases from J, the gap between germline ends came to 7 bases. The germline CDR1 and CDR2 sequences are ENHRY and SYGVKD. CDR3 nucleotide sequence: TGTGCCATCAGTGAGCCGCCGCCCTACGAGCAGTACTTC. Encoded protein: CAISEPPPYEQYF.